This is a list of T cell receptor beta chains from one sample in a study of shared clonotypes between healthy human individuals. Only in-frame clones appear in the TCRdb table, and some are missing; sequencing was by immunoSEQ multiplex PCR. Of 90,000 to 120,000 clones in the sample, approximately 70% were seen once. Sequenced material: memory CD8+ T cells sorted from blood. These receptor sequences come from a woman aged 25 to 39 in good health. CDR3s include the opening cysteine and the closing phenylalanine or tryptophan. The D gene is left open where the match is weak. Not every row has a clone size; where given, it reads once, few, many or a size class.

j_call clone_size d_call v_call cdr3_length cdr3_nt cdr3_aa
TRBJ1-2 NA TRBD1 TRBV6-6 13 TGTGCCAGCAGTTTAGGGACAGCATTTGGCTACACCTTC CASSLGTAFGYTF
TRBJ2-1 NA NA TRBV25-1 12 TGTGCCAGCAGACCCAGGGGCGCTGAGCAGTTCTTC CASRPRGAEQFF
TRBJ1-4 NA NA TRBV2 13 TGTGCCAGCAGGGATAAATCGGGTGAAAAACTGTTTTTT CASRDKSGEKLFF
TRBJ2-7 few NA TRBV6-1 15 TGTGCCATCAGTGAGTCTTGGGATCCCCCCTCCGAGCAGTACTTC CAISESWDPPSEQYF
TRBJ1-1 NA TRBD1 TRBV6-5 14 TGTGCCAGCAAGGGGGGGGACAGGGTTGCTGAAGCTTTCTTT CASKGGDRVAEAFF
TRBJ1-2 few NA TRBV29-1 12 TGCAGCGTTGTTGGGACGGACTATGGCTACACCTTC CSVVGTDYGYTF
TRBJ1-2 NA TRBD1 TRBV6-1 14 TGTGCCAGCACCTCACAGGGGGGAGGCTATGGCTACACCTTC CASTSQGGGYGYTF
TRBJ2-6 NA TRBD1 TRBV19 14 TGTGCCAGCTGGACAGGGACTGGGGCCAACGTCCTGACTTTC CASWTGTGANVLTF
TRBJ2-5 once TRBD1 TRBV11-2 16 TGTGCCAGCAGCTCAATTCCCTCCGACAGGGAAGAGACCCAGTACTTC CASSSIPSDREETQYF
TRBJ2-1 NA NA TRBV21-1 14 TGTGCCAGCAGCGCCTTGGACACAAACAATGAGCAGTTCTTC CASSALDTNNEQFF
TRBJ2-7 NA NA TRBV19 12 TGTGCCAGTTTCCACAGCTCCTACGAGCAGTACTTC CASFHSSYEQYF